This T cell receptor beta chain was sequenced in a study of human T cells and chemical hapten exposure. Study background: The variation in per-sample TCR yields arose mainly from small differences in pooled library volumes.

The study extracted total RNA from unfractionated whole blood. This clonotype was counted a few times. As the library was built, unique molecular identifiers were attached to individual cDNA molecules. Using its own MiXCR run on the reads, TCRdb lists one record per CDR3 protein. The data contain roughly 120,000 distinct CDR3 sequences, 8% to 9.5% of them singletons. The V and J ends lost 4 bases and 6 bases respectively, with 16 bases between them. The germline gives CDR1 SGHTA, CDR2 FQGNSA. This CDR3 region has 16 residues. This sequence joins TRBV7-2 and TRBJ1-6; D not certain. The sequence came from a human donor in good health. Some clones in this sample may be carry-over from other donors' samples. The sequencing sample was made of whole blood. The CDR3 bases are TGTGCCAGCAGCTCCGGGAGGAGAGGAACTAATTCACCCCTCCACTTT. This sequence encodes CASSSGRRGTNSPLHF.